This T cell receptor beta chain was profiled in a study of monozygotic twins with inflammatory bowel disease. The CDR3 has 14 residues. Per the germline V gene, CDR1 is LGHNA and CDR2 is YSLEER. TCRdb re-called the 5' RACE reads; every CDR3 protein appears as one record, without DNA. This table holds a few hundred thousand distinct CDR3 sequences. The sample comprised blood. This TCR was sampled from a human donor with ulcerative colitis or Crohn's disease, or a healthy co-twin of an affected twin (not recorded which). This chain joins TRBV4-3 and TRBJ1-5. CDR3 region: CASSQNGLNQPQHF.